The T cell receptor beta chain described here comes from a study of control samples from healthy donors and cancer patients. Germline assignment: CDR1 KGHDR and CDR2 SFDVKD. Trimming cost V 6 bases and J 0 bases, with 4 bases left between them. The CDR3 consists of 13 residues. Some clones are missing from TCRdb's copy, which holds only in-frame ones; the method was immunoSEQ multiplex PCR. The sample lists more than 140,000 clones; around 94% were seen once. This chain uses TRBV24-1 with TRBJ2-2, with D unresolved. Sequencing input: blood. This clonotype was sampled from a man aged 40-55 years in good health. The DNA of the CDR3 is TGTGCCACCAGTACTTCGAACACCGGGGAGCTGTTTTTT. Protein sequence: CATSTSNTGELFF.